The present T cell receptor (beta chain) was sequenced within a study of identical twins. Whole-study findings and limits: Surplus twin overlap in beta out-of-frame sequences was less pronounced.

No donor was unhealthy or non-Caucasian. A single record per CDR3 protein comes from TCRdb applying MiXCR to the 5' RACE reads. This table holds 500,000 to 700,000 distinct CDR3 sequences, around 7.4% found once. This clonotype was seen repeatedly, ten times or more. Its target is not known. These data also formed part of another study, on yellow fever vaccine responses in identical twins.

This receptor was identified in a woman between 18 and 30 years old in good health. The sample consisted of PBMCs.

CDR3 protein: CASSSPGTSSHEQYF. CDR3 DNA: TGTGCCAGCAGTTCTCCCGGGACTAGTTCCCACGAGCAGTACTTC. The V and J genes are TRBV28 and TRBJ2-7, with 8 nucleotides matching TRBD2. The CDR3 extends over 15 amino acids. Germline values: CDR1 MDHEN, CDR2 SYDVKM. Trimming at V came to 4 bases and at J to 5 bases, leaving 10 bases not matched to a gene.